This T cell receptor beta chain is drawn from a study of blood T cell repertoires in COVID-19. Study details: The cDNA or gDNA used as material had been derived from T cells, B-cell-depleted T cells, or PBMCs.

Assay: immunoSEQ multiplex PCR; the TCRdb copy retains only in-frame clones and omits some. The table lists 200,000 or so clones, roughly 79% of them singletons, with roughly 12% in the top ten. CDR3 length equals 14 residues. Trimming shortened V by 0 bases and J by 1 base, and 6 bases separated the two germline ends. The germline CDR1 and CDR2 sequences are LGHNA and YNFKEQ. Enrolment of Seattle patients took place during active infection, and they were followed longitudinally. The chain employs TRBV4-2 and TRBJ1-1; D is uncertain. This receptor was obtained from a woman of 80 years or more with COVID-19, enrolled during active disease. The source material was peripheral blood. CDR3: CASSQDDSNTEAFF. As DNA, the CDR3 is TGTGCCAGCAGCCAAGATGACTCGAACACTGAAGCTTTCTTT.